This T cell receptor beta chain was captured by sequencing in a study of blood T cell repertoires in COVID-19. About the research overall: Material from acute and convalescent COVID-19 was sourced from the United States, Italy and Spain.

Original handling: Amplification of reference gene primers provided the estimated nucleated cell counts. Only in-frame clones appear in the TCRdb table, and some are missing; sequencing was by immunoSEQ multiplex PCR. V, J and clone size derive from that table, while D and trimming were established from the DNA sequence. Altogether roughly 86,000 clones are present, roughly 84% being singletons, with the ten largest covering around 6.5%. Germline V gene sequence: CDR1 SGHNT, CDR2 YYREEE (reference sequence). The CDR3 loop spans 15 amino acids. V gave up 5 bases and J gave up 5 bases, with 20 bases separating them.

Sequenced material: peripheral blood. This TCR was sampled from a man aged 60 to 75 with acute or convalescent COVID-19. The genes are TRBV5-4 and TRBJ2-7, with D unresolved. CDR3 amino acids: CASRPDTASSHEQYF. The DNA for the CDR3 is TGTGCCAGCAGACCCGACACGGCATCGTCCCACGAGCAGTACTTC.